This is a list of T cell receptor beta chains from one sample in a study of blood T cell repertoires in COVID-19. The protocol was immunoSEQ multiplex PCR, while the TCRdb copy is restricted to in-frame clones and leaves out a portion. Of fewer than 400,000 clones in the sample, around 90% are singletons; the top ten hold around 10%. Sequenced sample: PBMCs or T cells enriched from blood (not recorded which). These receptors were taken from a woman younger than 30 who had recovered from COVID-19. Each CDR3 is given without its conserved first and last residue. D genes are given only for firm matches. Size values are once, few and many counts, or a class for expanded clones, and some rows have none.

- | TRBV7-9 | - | ASSLAVQTNTDTQY
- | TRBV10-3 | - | AISESSYSSTDTQY
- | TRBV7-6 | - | ASFPLAANTGELF
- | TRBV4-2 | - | ASSQVYGYEQY
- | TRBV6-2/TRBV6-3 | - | ASSYSGTTDTQY
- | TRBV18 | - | ASSPRNYEQY
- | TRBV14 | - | ASSHLAEGQF
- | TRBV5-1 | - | ASSSLGHGTGHYEQY
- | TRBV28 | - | ASSLGQGTTEAF
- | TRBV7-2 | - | ASSEGRGNYGYT
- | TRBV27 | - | ASRPRDSTTDTQY
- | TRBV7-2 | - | ASSLGPTGYYGYT
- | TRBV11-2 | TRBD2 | ASSSLGSGEQF
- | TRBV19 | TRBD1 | ASSSGQGNNEQF
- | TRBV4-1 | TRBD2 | ASSQEAGTYEQY
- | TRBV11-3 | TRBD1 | ASSLGQANTEAF
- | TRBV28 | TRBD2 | ASSSLSGRGVTDTQY
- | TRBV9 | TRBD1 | ASSIVQGGSGNTIY
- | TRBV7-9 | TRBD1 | ASSRQGHYGYT
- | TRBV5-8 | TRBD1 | ASSFDHYRGYEQY
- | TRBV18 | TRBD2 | ASSLTSGRNTGELF
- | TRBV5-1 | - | ASSLYSSSYNEQF
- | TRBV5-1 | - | ASRQQLMNTEAF
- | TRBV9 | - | ASSVAGFEAALTDTQY
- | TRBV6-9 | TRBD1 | ASSLEGQGGDGYT
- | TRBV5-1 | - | ASSLVGTPQETQY
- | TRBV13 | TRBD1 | ASSFTGTGGRGYT
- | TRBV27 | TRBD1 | ASSLQGARSGYT
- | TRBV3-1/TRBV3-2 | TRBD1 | ASARQGDTEAF
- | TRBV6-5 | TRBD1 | ASTLWTGMDIQY
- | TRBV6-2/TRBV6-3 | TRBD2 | ASSSYPSGRMGLQETQY
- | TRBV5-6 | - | ASSLVTTGTKF
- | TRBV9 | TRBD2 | ASTRAGGKETQY
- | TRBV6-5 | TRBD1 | ASGDSSYEQY
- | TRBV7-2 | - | ASSPQWGDNEQF
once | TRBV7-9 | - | ASSFGLARGGYGYT
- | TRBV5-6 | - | ASSLGSAGNTGELF
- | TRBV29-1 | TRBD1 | SVEGTNRGSTDTQY
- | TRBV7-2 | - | ASSLNPRSDSPLH
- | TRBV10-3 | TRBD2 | AIGREPEDIQY
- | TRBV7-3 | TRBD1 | ASSDRVTGELF
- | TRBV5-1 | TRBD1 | ASSSGDREVSLGT
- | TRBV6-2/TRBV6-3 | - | ASSYDRSHYGYT
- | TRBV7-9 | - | ATQGSNQPQH
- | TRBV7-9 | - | ASSSTSGHRTDTQY
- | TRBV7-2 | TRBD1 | ASRLRTGPYGYT
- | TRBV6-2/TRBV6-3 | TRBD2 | ASSYSVNRTSGRADTQY
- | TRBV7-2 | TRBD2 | ASRLFGTSGTDTQY
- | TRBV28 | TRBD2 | ASSSLAGGGAYEQY
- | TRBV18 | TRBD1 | ASSPQGQGNTEAF
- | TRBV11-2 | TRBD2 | ASSLGGGRYNEQF
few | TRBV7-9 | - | ASSSLLEGQLNYGYT
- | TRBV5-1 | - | ASSLSPGQNEKLF
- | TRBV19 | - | ASSIQDSSYEQY
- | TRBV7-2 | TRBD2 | ASSPGTSGGVSETQY
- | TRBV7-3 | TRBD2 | ASSLSSRRGGRAAGELF
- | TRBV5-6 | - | ASSYGQRYQPQH
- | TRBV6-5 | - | ASSRRGGTEAF
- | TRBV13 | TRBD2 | ASSPLREGYNEQF